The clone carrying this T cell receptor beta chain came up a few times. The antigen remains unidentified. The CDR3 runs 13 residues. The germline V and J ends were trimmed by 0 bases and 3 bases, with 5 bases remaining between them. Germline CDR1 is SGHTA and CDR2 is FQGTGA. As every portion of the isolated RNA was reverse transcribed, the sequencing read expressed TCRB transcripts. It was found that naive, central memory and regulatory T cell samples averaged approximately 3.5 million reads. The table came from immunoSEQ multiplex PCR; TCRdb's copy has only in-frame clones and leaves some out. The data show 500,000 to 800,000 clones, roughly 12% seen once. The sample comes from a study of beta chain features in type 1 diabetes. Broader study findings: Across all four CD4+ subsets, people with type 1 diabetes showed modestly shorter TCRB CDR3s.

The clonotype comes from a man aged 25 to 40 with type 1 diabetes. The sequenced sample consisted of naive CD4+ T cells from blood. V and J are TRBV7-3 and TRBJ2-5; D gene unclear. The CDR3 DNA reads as TGTGCCAGCAGCTTAACCCTGGAAGAGACCCAGTACTTC. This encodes CASSLTLEETQYF.